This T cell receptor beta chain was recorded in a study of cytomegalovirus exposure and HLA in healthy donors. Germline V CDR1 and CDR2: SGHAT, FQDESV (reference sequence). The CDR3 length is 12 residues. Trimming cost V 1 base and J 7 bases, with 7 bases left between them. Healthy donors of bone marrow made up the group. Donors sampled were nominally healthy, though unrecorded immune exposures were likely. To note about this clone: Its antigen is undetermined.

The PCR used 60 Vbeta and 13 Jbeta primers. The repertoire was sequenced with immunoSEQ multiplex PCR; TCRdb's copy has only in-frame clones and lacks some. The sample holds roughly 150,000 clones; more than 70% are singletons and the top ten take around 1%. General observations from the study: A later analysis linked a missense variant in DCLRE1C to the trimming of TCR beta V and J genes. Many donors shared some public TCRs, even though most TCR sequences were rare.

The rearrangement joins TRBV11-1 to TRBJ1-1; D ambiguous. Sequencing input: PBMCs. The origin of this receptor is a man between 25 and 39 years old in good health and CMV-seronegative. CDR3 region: CASSLGYGEAFF. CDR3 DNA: TGTGCCAGCAGCTTAGGGTACGGTGAAGCTTTCTTT.